This passage covers 26 T cell receptor beta chains from one sample sequenced in a study of beta chain features in type 1 diabetes. Expressed TCRB transcripts got sequenced, as all isolated RNA was reverse transcribed. Repertoires were generated with immunoSEQ multiplex PCR, while TCRdb's copy carries only in-frame clones and drops some. The sample includes hundreds of thousands of clones, 15% to 20% of them seen just once. The sample taken for sequencing was naive CD4+ T cells from blood. The receptors were gathered from a woman under 30 in good health.

The chain couples TRBV27 to TRBJ1-5; TRBD1 agrees at 7 bases. The CDR3 extends over 14 amino acids. Trimming cost V 4 bases and J 7 bases; bases outside gene matches: 7. Germline lookup yields CDR1 MNHEY and CDR2 SMNVEV (reference sequence). This chain's CDR3 is CASSYRTGYQPQHF. In DNA, the CDR3 is TGTGCCAGCAGTTACCGGACAGGATACCAGCCCCAGCATTTT.

This clone turned up a few times. Other DNA sequences in this sample translate to the same CDR3. The chain recombines TRBV18 with TRBJ1-1; D possibly corresponds to TRBD1 (5 bases). There are 13 residues in the CDR3. The V gene's germline CDR1 is KGHSH and CDR2 LQKENI. Trimming stripped 4 bases from V and 1 base from J, with 7 bases between. CDR3 coding DNA: TGTGCCAGCTCACTTACAGGGAACACTGAAGCTTTCTTT. It is translated as CASSLTGNTEAFF.

Comment on this clone: Other DNA variants within this sample encode the same CDR3. The chain employs TRBV18 and TRBJ1-1; D may be TRBD1 (5 bases). This CDR3 spans 13 amino acids. Per the germline V gene, CDR1 is KGHSH and CDR2 is LQKENI. Between the trimmed V and J ends, which lost 3 bases and 4 bases, there was a span of 9 bases. CDR3 bases: TGTGCCAGCTCACCCAGGGATTCCACTGAAGCTTTCTTT. Its translation is CASSPRDSTEAFF. The full variable domain, in which reference TRBV18 and TRBJ1-1 provide the parts outside the CDR3, is NAGVMQNPRHLVRRRGQEARLRCSPMKGHSHVYWYRQLPEEGLKFMVYLQKENIIDESGMPKERFSAEFPKEGPSILRIQQVVRGDSAAYFCASSPRDSTEAFFGQGTRLTVV.

This clone was recorded once. The CDR3 loop reads CATQGKVGDSGNTIYF. CDR3 DNA sequence: TGTGCCACCCAAGGAAAAGTGGGAGACTCTGGAAACACCATATATTTT. The chain joins TRBV15 to TRBJ1-3; D ambiguous. V was shortened by 8 bases and J by 0 bases, with 17 bases between the two germline ends. Per germline, CDR1 LNHNV and CDR2 YYDKDF (reference sequence). This CDR3 is built from 16 residues.

This clone was picked up a small number of times. The chain's CDR3 is CSAEPAFF. The CDR3 coding sequence is TGCAGTGCTGAGCCAGCTTTCTTT. V gene TRBV20-1 combines with J gene TRBJ1-1; no clear D. Germline loops: CDR1 DFQATT, CDR2 SNEGSKA (reference sequence). This CDR3 is built from 8 residues. V shed 5 bases and J shed 10 bases, with 5 bases lying between them.

This clone has only a few counts. CDR3 sequence: CAISESRELTEKLFF. Written as DNA, the CDR3 is TGTGCCATCAGTGAGTCCCGGGAATTAACTGAAAAACTGTTTTTT. The V call is TRBV10-3, the J call TRBJ1-4; D gene uncertain. This CDR3 is 15 amino acids long. V lost 0 bases and J lost 7, with 12 bases in between. Germline V gene lookup returns CDR1 ENHRY and CDR2 SYGVKD.

The chain combines TRBV5-1 with TRBJ2-2; a possible D gene is TRBD1 (6 bases). Germline-derived CDR1 and CDR2 are SGHRS and YFSETQ. This CDR3 is 18 amino acids long. V lost 0 bases to trimming and J lost 3 bases, with 18 bases between them. The CDR3 nucleotides read TGCGCCAGCAGCTTGGGTTCGGGACACGGATCACACACCGGGGAGCTGTTTTTT. Its protein product is CASSLGSGHGSHTGELFF.

This chain links TRBV6-5 with TRBJ1-2, with D perhaps matching TRBD1 (5 bases). Trimming removed 0 bases from V and 10 bases from J, with 12 bases in between. Germline CDR1 and CDR2: MNHEY and SVGAGI. The CDR3 is 13 amino acids. CDR3: CASSYSSGSDYTF. Written as DNA, the CDR3 is TGTGCCAGCAGTTACTCATCAGGGTCTGACTACACCTTC.

The chain joins TRBV6-5 to TRBJ1-1, with D perhaps TRBD1 (6 bases). The CDR3 length is 14 residues. Per germline, CDR1 MNHEY and CDR2 SVGAGI. Trimming stripped 5 bases from V and 3 bases from J, with 13 bases between. DNA of the CDR3: TGTGCCAGCAGTACAAGCAGGGGATACACTGAAGCTTTCTTT. It codes for CASSTSRGYTEAFF.

This clone was detected only a few times. V and J are TRBV5-4 and TRBJ1-1, with no clear D. The CDR3 consists of 13 residues. V lost 2 bases, J lost 0 bases, and 5 bases lay in between. The V gene's germline CDR1 is SGHNT and CDR2 YYREEE (reference sequence). In nucleotides, the CDR3 is TGTGCCAGCAGCTTACTGTTGAACACTGAAGCTTTCTTT. Translated, it gives CASSLLLNTEAFF.

Only a few counts were recorded for this clone. The chain recombines TRBV7-2 with TRBJ2-2; 8 bases are a match to TRBD2. Trimming cost V 5 bases and J 6 bases; bases outside gene matches: 14. CDR1 SGHTA and CDR2 FQGNSA come from the germline V gene. CDR3 length: 17 amino acids. Here the CDR3 DNA reads TGTGCCAGCAGCCTGTCGGGTGTAGCGGGAATCCCCGGGGAGCTGTTTTTT. Translation: CASSLSGVAGIPGELFF.

The CDR3 is CASSLSGTSRYEQYF. The CDR3 DNA is TGTGCCAGCAGCTTGTCTGGGACTAGCAGATACGAGCAGTACTTC. This chain uses TRBV5-4 with TRBJ2-7, with 9 bases identical to TRBD2. This CDR3 has 15 amino acids. The ends lost 1 base at V and 4 bases at J; junction bases unmatched: 6. Germline V gene sequence: CDR1 SGHNT, CDR2 YYREEE (reference sequence).

The chain employs TRBV28 and TRBJ1-2, with no clear D. The CDR3 runs to 12 residues. The V and J ends lost 5 bases and 2 bases respectively, with 6 bases between them. The germline CDR1 and CDR2 sequences are MDHEN and SYDVKM. CDR3 region: CASSIRNYGYTF. The DNA for the CDR3 is TGTGCCAGCAGTATCCGCAACTATGGCTACACCTTC.

The chain joins TRBV7-9 to TRBJ2-1; D might be TRBD1 (6 bases). V shed 2 bases and J shed 8 bases, with 13 bases lying between them. Per germline, CDR1 SEHNR and CDR2 FQNEAQ (reference sequence). This CDR3 has 14 residues. Written as DNA, the CDR3 is TGTGCCAGCAGCTTAAGCAACAGGGCGCATGAGCAGTTCTTC. Translated, it gives CASSLSNRAHEQFF.

The chain recombines TRBV5-1 with TRBJ2-3; a possible D gene is TRBD2 (6 bases). The V gene lost 6 bases and the J gene lost 0 bases, with 8 bases spanning the gap. Looked up from germline, CDR1 is SGHRS and CDR2 is YFSETQ. The CDR3 is made up of 13 amino acids. The CDR3: CASTAGSTDTQYF. The CDR3 DNA sequence: TGCGCCAGCACGGCGGGGAGCACAGATACGCAGTATTTT. Full variable domain (rest looked up from reference TRBV5-1 and TRBJ2-3): KAGVTQTPRYLIKTRGQQVTLSCSPISGHRSVSWYQQTPGQGLQFLFEYFSETQRNKGNFPGRFSGRQFSNSRSEMNVSTLELGDSALYLCASTAGSTDTQYFGPGTRLTVL.

The V and J genes are TRBV27 and TRBJ1-5; perhaps TRBD1 as D (6 bases). This CDR3 spans 16 amino acids. Trimming stripped 5 bases from V and 3 bases from J, with 17 bases between. CDR1 and CDR2 from the germline V gene are MNHEY and SMNVEV (reference sequence). CDR3 residues: CASSPLGGGNNQPQHF. CDR3 sequence (DNA): TGTGCCAGCAGTCCCCTAGGGGGGGGCAACAATCAGCCCCAGCATTTT.

As for this clone: The junction shows a germline mismatch at one end, possibly a read error. V is TRBV7-9 and J is TRBJ2-1; perhaps TRBD2 as D (6 bases). CDR1 and CDR2 (germline): SEHNR, FQNEAQ (reference sequence). The CDR3 loop spans 15 amino acids. CDR3 bases: TGTGCCAGCAGCGTAGCGGCCAGCTCCTACAATGAGCAGTTCTTC. It translates to CASSVAASSYNEQFF.

This clone was detected only once. Here the CDR3 reads CASSQEAGAISYEQYF. DNA of the CDR3: TGCGCCAGCAGCCAAGAGGCGGGGGCGATCTCCTACGAGCAGTACTTC. The V call is TRBV4-3, the J call TRBJ2-7, with D possibly being TRBD2 (7 bases). The V gene's germline CDR1 is LGHNA and CDR2 YSLEER. The CDR3 length is 16 residues. The germline V and J ends were trimmed by 0 bases and 0 bases, with 12 bases remaining between them.

This clone occurred a few times. The CDR3 coding sequence is TGTGCCAGCAGCCGGGGACAGAGTTCCTACGAGCAGTACTTC. Its protein product is CASSRGQSSYEQYF. V and J are TRBV6-6 and TRBJ2-7, with 7 nucleotides matching TRBD1. V gave up 6 bases and J gave up 1 base; unmatched junction bases: 6. The CDR3 is made up of 14 amino acids. Germline-derived CDR1 and CDR2 are MNHNY and SVGAGI (reference sequence).

In its sample, this clone was seen a few times. The chain couples TRBV9 to TRBJ2-5, with 11 bases aligning to TRBD2. The CDR3 has 15 amino acids. The V and J ends lost 4 bases and 2 bases, in that order; junction bases with no gene match: 4. CDR1 is SGDLS, CDR2 YYNGEE, per germline. CDR3 sequence: CASSLGTSGQETQYF. DNA for the CDR3: TGTGCCAGCAGCCTCGGGACTAGCGGTCAAGAGACCCAGTACTTC. The variable domain in full, with the rest retrieved from reference TRBV9 and TRBJ2-5, is DSGVTQTPKHLITATGQRVTLRCSPRSGDLSVYWYQQSLDQGLQFLIQYYNGEERAKGNILERFSAQQFPDLHSELNLSSLELGDSALYFCASSLGTSGQETQYFGPGTRLLVL.

V and J are TRBV19 and TRBJ2-1, with TRBD2 identical over 13 bases. The CDR3 covers 15 residues. The V segment lost 3 bases and the J segment 7 bases; nucleotides outside the gene matches: 3. Per the germline V gene, CDR1 is LNHDA and CDR2 is SQIVND (reference sequence). The CDR3 loop is CASSMRLAGGNEQFF. In DNA form, the CDR3 reads TGTGCCAGTAGTATGCGACTAGCGGGGGGAAATGAGCAGTTCTTC.

A few counts support this clone. This chain connects TRBV6-6 to TRBJ1-5; the D is unclear. In germline, CDR1 is MNHNY, CDR2 SVGAGI (reference sequence). The CDR3 has 13 amino acids. V dropped 1 base and J dropped 4 bases, with 5 bases sitting between them. The CDR3, as DNA: TGTGCCAGCAGTTACTATGTTAATCAGCCCCAGCATTTT. Protein: CASSYYVNQPQHF.

The chain carries TRBV5-1 and TRBJ2-5; D remains ambiguous. V gave up 5 bases and J gave up 2 bases, with 7 bases separating them. Germline CDR1 reads SGHRS; CDR2 reads YFSETQ. This CDR3 contains 12 residues. Written as DNA, the CDR3 is TGCGCCAGCAGAGCACAGCAAGAGACCCAGTACTTC. Protein: CASRAQQETQYF.

This clone was recorded a few times. This chain connects TRBV9 to TRBJ2-6; D might be TRBD1 (5 bases). The CDR3 is 18 residues long. Trimming shortened V by 0 bases and J by 3 bases, and 16 bases separated the two germline ends. Germline V gene sequence: CDR1 SGDLS, CDR2 YYNGEE. For the CDR3, the DNA is TGTGCCAGCAGCGTAGGGGGCAGGCTCATTGGTGGGGCCAACGTCCTGACTTTC. Protein: CASSVGGRLIGGANVLTF.

This clone was detected a few times. This chain links TRBV7-2 with TRBJ2-7; TRBD1 is a possible D gene (6 bases). The length of the CDR3 is 12 residues. The V end lost 5 bases, the J end lost 4 bases, and 9 bases lay between the germline ends. Germline V gives CDR1 SGHTA, CDR2 FQGNSA. The CDR3 bases are TGTGCCAGCAGCAAACAGGGTTACGAGCAGTACTTC. Residues: CASSKQGYEQYF. Based on the CDR3 plus reference TRBV7-2 and TRBJ2-7, the full variable domain is GAGVSQSPSNKVTEKGKDVELRCDPISGHTALYWYRQSLGQGLEFLIYFQGNSAPDKSGLPSDRFSAERTGGSVSTLTIQRTQQEDSAVYLCASSKQGYEQYFGPGTRLTVT.

This clone was recorded a few times. The V call is TRBV18, the J call TRBJ1-2; 7 nucleotides match TRBD1. CDR3 size: 14 residues. Germline V gene sequence: CDR1 KGHSH, CDR2 LQKENI. The ends lost 0 bases at V and 7 bases at J; junction bases unmatched: 5. For the CDR3, the DNA is TGTGCCAGCTCACCACCAGGGGGCTCGGCTGGCTACACCTTC. Encoded protein: CASSPPGGSAGYTF.